Each of the 15 T cell receptor beta chains below was sequenced from the same sample in a study of T cells in Graves' hyperthyroidism and ophthalmopathy. TCR beta CDR3 sequences were amplified from RNA transcripts. The HTBI set primed first-round TCR CDR3 RT-PCR. TCRdb processed the multiplex PCR reads anew with MiXCR; each CDR3 protein has one entry. The data show hundreds of thousands of distinct CDR3 sequences, with about 15% seen just once and about a tenth held by the top ten. Sequenced: blood. These receptors were collected from a woman aged 18-29 years with Graves' hyperthyroidism.

This clonotype was observed many times. The chain recombines TRBV7-6 with TRBJ2-5; D gene unclear. Germline V gene lookup returns CDR1 SGHVS and CDR2 FNYEAQ. There are 14 residues in the CDR3. Deletions cut 1 base from V and 5 bases from J, with 11 bases between. The CDR3 loop is CASSLGSLWETQYF. CDR3 nucleotides: TGTGCCAGCAGCTTAGGTTCCTTGTGGGAGACCCAGTACTTC.

This clonotype was recorded a few times. The chain carries TRBV11-2 and TRBJ2-6; a weak D match, TRBD2 (6 bases). This CDR3 comprises 18 residues. The V end was cut by 7 bases, the J end by 0 bases, with 19 bases between. Germline CDR1 is SGHAT and CDR2 is FQNNGV. The CDR3 is CASTPSGVGGSGANVLTF. CDR3 DNA: TGTGCCAGCACCCCATCGGGGGTAGGAGGCTCTGGGGCCAACGTCCTGACTTTC.

This clonotype has ten or more counts. J is TRBJ2-7 and V is TRBV3-1, with TRBD2 as a possible D gene (7 bases). The length of the CDR3 is 16 residues. Deletions cut 7 bases from V and 0 bases from J, with 19 bases between. The germline CDR1 and CDR2 sequences are LGHDT and YNNKEL (reference sequence). The CDR3, as DNA: TGTGCCAGCACTACAGACCGGGGGGCGAGCTCCTACGAGCAGTACTTC. Its protein is CASTTDRGASSYEQYF.

This clonotype was found many times. The V and J genes are TRBV6-1 and TRBJ1-3, with D uncertain. The CDR3 sequence is 15 residues long. The V end lost 7 bases, the J end lost 0 bases, and 13 bases lay between the germline ends. In germline, CDR1 is MNHNS, CDR2 SASEGT. The CDR3 region is CASTLRAYSGNTIYF. In DNA, the CDR3 is TGTGCCAGCACTTTGCGGGCATACTCTGGAAACACCATATATTTT.

This clonotype was detected only a few times. This sequence joins TRBV6-1 and TRBJ2-7; no firm D call. Germline CDR1 reads MNHNS; CDR2 reads SASEGT. The length of the CDR3 is 14 residues. V dropped 5 bases and J dropped 0 bases, with 11 bases sitting between them. DNA of the CDR3: TGTGCCAGCAGTCCGACGGTGAGCTCCTACGAGCAGTACTTC. It yields the protein CASSPTVSSYEQYF.

The chain is built from TRBV28 and TRBJ1-1, with D possibly TRBD1 on 6 matching bases. V was pared by 4 bases and J by 1 base, with 10 bases between. Germline values: CDR1 MDHEN, CDR2 SYDVKM. This CDR3 spans 14 amino acids. The CDR3 loop is CASSWGQQNTEAFF. DNA of the CDR3: TGTGCCAGCAGTTGGGGGCAACAGAACACTGAAGCTTTCTTT.

This clonotype was counted once. The chain employs TRBV30 and TRBJ2-7, with 8 bases lining up with TRBD2. V was clipped by 3 bases and J by 1 base; unmatched bases: 5. This CDR3 comprises 14 residues. In germline, CDR1 is GTSNPN, CDR2 SVGIG (reference sequence). This CDR3 is CAWRASGSSYEQYF. CDR3 DNA: TGTGCCTGGAGGGCCAGCGGGAGTTCCTACGAGCAGTACTTC.

This clonotype has a handful of counts. This chain connects TRBV7-2 to TRBJ2-5; unclear D gene. The CDR3 has 15 amino acids. Trimming cost V 1 base and J 5 bases, with 14 bases left between them. Germline V gene sequence: CDR1 SGHTA, CDR2 FQGNSA. CDR3 residues: CASSLGVGVVETQYF. The CDR3 bases are TGTGCCAGCAGCTTAGGGGTAGGAGTGGTGGAGACCCAGTACTTC.

This clonotype was counted many times. The chain has TRBV11-2 and TRBJ1-3, with D perhaps TRBD1 (5 bases). Trimming cost V 1 base and J 2 bases, with 6 bases left between them. CDR3 length equals 14 residues. Germline V CDR1 and CDR2: SGHAT, FQNNGV. The CDR3 DNA sequence: TGTGCCAGCAGCTTAGCGGGGGCTGGAAACACCATATATTTT. Residues: CASSLAGAGNTIYF.

This clonotype was detected only a few times. This chain uses TRBV6-2 or TRBV6-3 with TRBJ1-2; tentative D call: TRBD1 (6 bases). The V and J ends lost 0 bases and 1 base respectively, with 12 bases between them. Per germline, CDR1 MNHEY and CDR2 SVGEGT. The CDR3 length is 16 residues. The CDR3 nucleotides read TGTGCCAGCAGTTACTCGCCGGGACACCTTAACTATGGCTACACCTTC. This encodes CASSYSPGHLNYGYTF.

V gene TRBV19 combines with J gene TRBJ1-3, with D possibly matching TRBD1 (5 bases). Germline values: CDR1 LNHDA, CDR2 SQIVND (reference sequence). V was clipped by 9 bases and J by 7 bases, with 16 bases between them. CDR3 length equals 13 residues. The CDR3 here is CASEKGRLNTIYF. CDR3 nucleotides: TGTGCCAGCGAAAAGGGACGGCTGAACACCATATATTTT.

This clonotype was found a few times. This chain links TRBV10-3 with TRBJ2-5; 14 bases match TRBD2. CDR1 ENHRY and CDR2 SYGVKD come from the germline V gene. This CDR3 comprises 17 residues. The ends lost 2 bases at V and 5 bases at J; junction bases unmatched: 7. The CDR3 sequence: CAISEGTSGRIGETQYF. CDR3 in DNA: TGTGCCATCAGTGAGGGGACTAGCGGGAGAATCGGGGAGACCCAGTACTTC.

CDR3 sequence reads: CSARALAGDLYEQFF. CDR3 sequence (DNA): TGCAGTGCTAGAGCTCTAGCGGGAGATTTGTATGAGCAGTTCTTC. The chain uses TRBV20-1 and TRBJ2-1, with 10 bases aligning to TRBD2. Trimming took 1 base from V and 8 from J; bases not matched to a gene: 8. CDR3 length equals 15 residues. Per germline, CDR1 DFQATT and CDR2 SNEGSKA (reference sequence).

This clonotype was detected many times. The chain has TRBV30 and TRBJ1-2; D remains unclear. Germline V CDR1 and CDR2: GTSNPN, SVGIG (reference sequence). The CDR3 loop spans 11 amino acids. The V end was cut by 4 bases, the J end by 11 bases, with 14 bases between. The CDR3 DNA reads TGTGCCTGGAAGGGCAGAGAGGGTTACACCTTC. This encodes CAWKGREGYTF.

Many counts were recorded for this clonotype. This chain uses TRBV11-2 with TRBJ2-1; TRBD2 aligns across 13 bases. CDR1 is SGHAT and CDR2 is FQNNGV in the germline V gene. The V gene end was trimmed by 5 bases and the J gene end by 0 bases; junction bases not matched to a gene: 10. The CDR3 spans 19 residues. The chain's CDR3 is CASSPGGLAGLVSYNEQFF. Written as DNA, the CDR3 is TGTGCCAGCAGCCCAGGGGGACTAGCGGGACTTGTCTCCTACAATGAGCAGTTCTTC.